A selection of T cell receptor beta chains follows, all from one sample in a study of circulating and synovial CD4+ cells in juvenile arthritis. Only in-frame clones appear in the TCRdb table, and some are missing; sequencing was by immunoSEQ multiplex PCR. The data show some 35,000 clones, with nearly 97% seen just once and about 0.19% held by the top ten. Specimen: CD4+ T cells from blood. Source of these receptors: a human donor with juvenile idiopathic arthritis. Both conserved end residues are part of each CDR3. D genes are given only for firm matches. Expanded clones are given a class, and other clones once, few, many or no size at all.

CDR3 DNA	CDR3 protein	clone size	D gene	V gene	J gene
TGTGCCACTAGCAGAGCCCTCGAAGGCTCGGGGAATGAGCAGTTCTTC	CATSRALEGSGNEQFF	NA	NA	TRBV15	TRBJ2-1
TGTGCCAGCAGCTTACTTTATAGCGGGGAGCTCCGGAGGGACCAGTACTTC	CASSLLYSGELRRDQYF	NA	TRBD2	TRBV7-8	TRBJ2-5
TGTGCCAGCAGGACAGGGGGCGGGGGCTATGGCTACACCTTC	CASRTGGGGYGYTF	NA	TRBD1	TRBV6-1	TRBJ1-2
TGTGCCAGCAGCGTAGGTCCACGACTCTCTGGAAACACCATATATTTT	CASSVGPRLSGNTIYF	NA	NA	TRBV9	TRBJ1-3
TGTGCCAGTAGTATAGAGCGGGTCACTGAAGCTTTCTTT	CASSIERVTEAFF	NA	NA	TRBV19	TRBJ1-1
TGTGCCAGCTCCCTCGAACAGGGGAAGTACGAGCAGTACTTC	CASSLEQGKYEQYF	NA	TRBD1	TRBV18	TRBJ2-7
TGTGCCAGCAGTTACCCAGACAGGCCCGGCGACTATGGCTACACCTTC	CASSYPDRPGDYGYTF	NA	NA	TRBV6-5	TRBJ1-2
TGTGCCAGCAGTGGGAGTCCCAAAGAGACCCAGTACTTC	CASSGSPKETQYF	NA	NA	TRBV5-6	TRBJ2-5
TGTGCCAGCAGTGAAGTGGAGCCGGTCTATGGCTACACCTTC	CASSEVEPVYGYTF	NA	NA	TRBV2	TRBJ1-2
TGTGCCAGCAGCTTCTCCAGTCCGGGCACCGGGGAGCTGTTTTTT	CASSFSSPGTGELFF	NA	NA	TRBV7-3	TRBJ2-2
TGTGCCAGCAGCTTCTTCCGGCAGGATAATTCCCCCCTCCACTTT	CASSFFRQDNSPLHF	NA	NA	TRBV7-9	TRBJ1-6
TGTGCCAGCAGCTTAGTCGAGTCGGCTGAAGCTTTCTTT	CASSLVESAEAFF	NA	NA	TRBV11-2	TRBJ1-1
TGTGCCAGCAGCCAGGGGGCGCTGAACTACGAGCAGTACTTC	CASSQGALNYEQYF	NA	TRBD1	TRBV7-9	TRBJ2-7
TGTGCCAGCCTAGGCAATTCACCCCTCCACTTT	CASLGNSPLHF	once	NA	TRBV6-1	TRBJ1-6
TGTGCCAGCAGCTTAGCCGATCAGCCCCAGCATTTT	CASSLADQPQHF	NA	NA	TRBV7-9	TRBJ1-5
TGTGCCTGGACCCCGGACAGGGGCACTGGAAACACCATATATTTT	CAWTPDRGTGNTIYF	NA	TRBD1	TRBV30	TRBJ1-3
TGTGCCAGCAGTTTCCAGGACAGGGTCAATCAGCCCCAGCATTTT	CASSFQDRVNQPQHF	NA	TRBD1	TRBV28	TRBJ1-5
TGTGCCAGCTCGGGACTCCGGAGCTACGAGCAGTACTTC	CASSGLRSYEQYF	NA	NA	TRBV2	TRBJ2-7
TGTGCCACCAGCAGCGAGAGAGCTTTACAGCGGCGCAATCAGCCCCAGCATTTT	CATSSERALQRRNQPQHF	NA	NA	TRBV15	TRBJ1-5
TGTGCCAGTGCGAACAGAGCGGGGACGGATGAGCAGTTCTTC	CASANRAGTDEQFF	once	TRBD2	TRBV19	TRBJ2-1
TGTGCCAGCTCCCCTACACGGGACTATGGCTACACCTTC	CASSPTRDYGYTF	NA	NA	TRBV18	TRBJ1-2
TGTGCCAGCAGCTTAAGAGGGGCTAGCGGGGGCCCGAGGGAGCAGTACTTC	CASSLRGASGGPREQYF	NA	TRBD2	TRBV7-8	TRBJ2-7
TGTGCCAGCAGTTCCCTAGCGGGAGGGGGAGAGACCCAGTACTTC	CASSSLAGGGETQYF	NA	TRBD2	TRBV28	TRBJ2-5
TGTGCCAGCAGCAAGGGGGCTAAGGGCAATCAGCCCCAGCATTTT	CASSKGAKGNQPQHF	NA	NA	TRBV21-1	TRBJ1-5
TGTGCCAGCACTGTATCCGGGACAGGGGGCCGGGGCTACACCTTC	CASTVSGTGGRGYTF	NA	TRBD1	TRBV28	TRBJ1-2
TGTGCCAGCAGAGCAAAATTCAGGGGTAGGGGTGGCTACACCTTC	CASRAKFRGRGGYTF	NA	NA	TRBV28	TRBJ1-2
TGTGCCAGCGGCCCGTCGGTGACAAAGGGGAATGAGCAGTTCTTC	CASGPSVTKGNEQFF	NA	NA	TRBV7-3	TRBJ2-1
TGCGCCAGCAGCCAAGGACTAGCCGGCACAGATACGCAGTATTTT	CASSQGLAGTDTQYF	NA	TRBD2	TRBV4-3	TRBJ2-3
TGCGCCAGCAGCTTGTATCCAGGGTTCGATCAGCCCCAGCATTTT	CASSLYPGFDQPQHF	NA	NA	TRBV5-1	TRBJ1-5
TGTGCCAGTAGTATAGTTGGCAGGGTGAACACTGAAGCTTTCTTT	CASSIVGRVNTEAFF	NA	NA	TRBV19	TRBJ1-1
TGTGCCAGCAGCTTATCAAGTCGGGGAAGGGCTTTCTTT	CASSLSSRGRAFF	NA	NA	TRBV7-6	TRBJ1-1
TGTGCCAGCAGCTTTGGGACAGGGAGCTACGAGCAGTACTTC	CASSFGTGSYEQYF	NA	TRBD1	TRBV9	TRBJ2-7
TGTGCCAGCAGTTTAAAAGGGACTAGCGGGAGGGCAAGGAATAAGCAGTTCTTC	CASSLKGTSGRARNKQFF	NA	TRBD2	TRBV28	TRBJ2-1
TGTGCCAGCAGTTTTATTAGCTTAGAGAATGAGCAGTTCTTC	CASSFISLENEQFF	NA	NA	TRBV28	TRBJ2-1
TGTGCCAGCAGTGAACGCAGGGGTCGTGGCTACACCTTC	CASSERRGRGYTF	NA	NA	TRBV6-1	TRBJ1-2
TGTGCCAGCAGCGTAGGACAGGGCCACAAAAACATTCAGTACTTC	CASSVGQGHKNIQYF	NA	TRBD1	TRBV9	TRBJ2-4
TGTGCCAGCAGCGACAGCCAGAAAAAAGTAAACTATGGCTACACCTTC	CASSDSQKKVNYGYTF	once	NA	TRBV9	TRBJ1-2
TGCGCCAGCAGCGGCCGGGGCTACAATGAGCAGTTCTTC	CASSGRGYNEQFF	NA	NA	TRBV5-1	TRBJ2-1
TGCGCCAGCAGCACCAACCAGGCCTACAATGAGCAGTTCTTC	CASSTNQAYNEQFF	once	NA	TRBV5-1	TRBJ2-1
TGTGCCAGCAGCAAACTAGCGGGGGGGCCCACAGATACGCAGTATTTT	CASSKLAGGPTDTQYF	NA	TRBD2	TRBV11-3	TRBJ2-3
TGTGCCAGCAGTTATCTCCCGCGACAGGGGGCGACCGAGCAGTACTTC	CASSYLPRQGATEQYF	NA	TRBD1	TRBV6-6	TRBJ2-7
TGTGCCAGCAGCCCCACCGGACTGAGGAGCTCCTACAATGAGCAGTTCTTC	CASSPTGLRSSYNEQFF	NA	NA	TRBV2	TRBJ2-1
TGTGCCACCAGCAGAGATTGGGACAGCGGACAGCCCCAGCATTTT	CATSRDWDSGQPQHF	NA	TRBD1	TRBV15	TRBJ1-5
TGTGCCAGTAGTATGAGACAGGACTATGGCTACACCTTC	CASSMRQDYGYTF	NA	NA	TRBV19	TRBJ1-2
TGTGCCAGCAGCCCGGACTTCAGCTCTGGAAACACCATATATTTT	CASSPDFSSGNTIYF	NA	NA	TRBV11-2	TRBJ1-3
TGTGCCAGCAGCTTAATGGGGGCCGGCACCGGGGAGCTGTTTTTT	CASSLMGAGTGELFF	once	NA	TRBV7-6	TRBJ2-2
TGTGCCAGCAGCTTACTAGCGGGGGCCGGGGCAGATACGCAGTATTTT	CASSLLAGAGADTQYF	NA	TRBD2	TRBV7-2	TRBJ2-3
TGTGCCAGTAGTCAACACCCCGGGGGGGGACAGGGGGCCGAACAGCCCCAGCATTTT	CASSQHPGGGQGAEQPQHF	NA	TRBD1	TRBV19	TRBJ1-5
TGCAGCGTCAATCAGCCCCAGCATTTT	CSVNQPQHF	NA	NA	TRBV20-1	TRBJ1-5
TGTGCCAGCAGCGGGCGGGGGGGTAGCACAGATACGCAGTATTTT	CASSGRGGSTDTQYF	NA	TRBD2	TRBV9	TRBJ2-3
TGTGCCACCTCGCAGGGGGCCCTGTTCACAGATACGCAGTATTTT	CATSQGALFTDTQYF	NA	TRBD1	TRBV28	TRBJ2-3
TGTGCTAGCAGCTTGTTCGAGGGGGCCAACGTCCTGACTTTC	CASSLFEGANVLTF	NA	NA	TRBV7-7	TRBJ2-6
TGTGCCTGGAGCAAGGACAGGTCCTATGGCTACACCTTC	CAWSKDRSYGYTF	NA	TRBD1	TRBV30	TRBJ1-2